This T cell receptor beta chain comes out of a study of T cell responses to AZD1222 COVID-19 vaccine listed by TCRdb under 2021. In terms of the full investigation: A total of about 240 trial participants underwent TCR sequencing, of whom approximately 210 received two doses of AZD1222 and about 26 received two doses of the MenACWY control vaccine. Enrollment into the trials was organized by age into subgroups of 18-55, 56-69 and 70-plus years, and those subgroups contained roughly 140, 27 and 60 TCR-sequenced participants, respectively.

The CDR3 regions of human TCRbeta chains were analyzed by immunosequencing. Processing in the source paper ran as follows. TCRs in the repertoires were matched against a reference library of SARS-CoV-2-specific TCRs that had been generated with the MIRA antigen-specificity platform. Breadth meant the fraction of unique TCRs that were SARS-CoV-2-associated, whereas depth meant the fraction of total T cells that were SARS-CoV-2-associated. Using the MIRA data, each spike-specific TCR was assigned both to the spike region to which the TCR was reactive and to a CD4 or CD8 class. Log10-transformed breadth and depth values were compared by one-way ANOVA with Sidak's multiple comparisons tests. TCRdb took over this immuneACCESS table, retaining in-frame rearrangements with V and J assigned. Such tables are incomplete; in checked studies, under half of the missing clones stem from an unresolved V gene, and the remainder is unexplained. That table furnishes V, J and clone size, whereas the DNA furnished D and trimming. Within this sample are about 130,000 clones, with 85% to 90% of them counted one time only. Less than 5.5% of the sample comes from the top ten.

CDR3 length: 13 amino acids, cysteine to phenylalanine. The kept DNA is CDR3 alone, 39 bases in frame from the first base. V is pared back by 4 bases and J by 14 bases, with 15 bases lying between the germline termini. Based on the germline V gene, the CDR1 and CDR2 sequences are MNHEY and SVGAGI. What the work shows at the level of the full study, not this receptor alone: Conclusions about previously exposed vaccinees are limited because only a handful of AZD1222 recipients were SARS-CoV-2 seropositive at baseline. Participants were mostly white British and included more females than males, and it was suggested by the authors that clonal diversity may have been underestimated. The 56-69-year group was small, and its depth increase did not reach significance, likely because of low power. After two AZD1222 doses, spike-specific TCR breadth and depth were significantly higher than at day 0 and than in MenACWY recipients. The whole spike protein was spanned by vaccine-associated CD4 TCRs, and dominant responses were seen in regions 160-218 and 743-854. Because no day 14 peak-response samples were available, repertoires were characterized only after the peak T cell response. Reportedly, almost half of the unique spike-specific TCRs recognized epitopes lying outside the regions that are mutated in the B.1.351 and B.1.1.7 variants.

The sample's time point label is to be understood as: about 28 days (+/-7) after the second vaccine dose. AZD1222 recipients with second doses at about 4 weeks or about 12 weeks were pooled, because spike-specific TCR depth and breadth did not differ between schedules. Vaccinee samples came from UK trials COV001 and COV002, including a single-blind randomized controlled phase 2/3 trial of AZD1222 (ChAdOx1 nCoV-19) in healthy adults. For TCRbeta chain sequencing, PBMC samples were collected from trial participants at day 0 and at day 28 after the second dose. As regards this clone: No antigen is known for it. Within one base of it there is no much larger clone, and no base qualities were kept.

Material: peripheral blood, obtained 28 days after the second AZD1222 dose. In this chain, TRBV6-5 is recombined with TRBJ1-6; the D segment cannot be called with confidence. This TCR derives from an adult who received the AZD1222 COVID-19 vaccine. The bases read TGTGCCAGCAGTTCCCCCAGAAGTGAGGCCCTCCACTTT. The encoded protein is CASSSPRSEALHF.